The T cell receptor beta chain under discussion was sequenced for a study of T cell repertoires in cytomegalovirus infection. The CDR3 totals 17 residues. The ends were cut back, 1 base at V and 0 bases at J, with 12 bases in the middle. Germline V gene lookup returns CDR1 MNHNS and CDR2 SASEGT. This clonotype came up a few times. The target antigen is unknown. The study's findings and limits: CMV carriers with the relevant HLA were identified by cumulative public TCR beta family frequency.

Using its own MiXCR run on the reads, TCRdb lists one record per CDR3 protein. The sample records roughly 200,000 distinct CDR3 sequences, roughly 17% being singletons. The sequence was obtained from a human donor in good health (CMV status not recorded). Some clones in this sample may be carry-over from other donors' samples. Material for sequencing was CD8+ T cells from PBMCs. The rearrangement uses TRBV6-1 and TRBJ2-2, with no clear D. DNA for the CDR3: TGTGCCAGCAGTGAAGGAAGGATAAGGTCGAACACCGGGGAGCTGTTTTTT. It translates to CASSEGRIRSNTGELFF.